The 21 T cell receptor beta chains reported below all come from one sample, sequenced in a study of read filtering for tumor transcriptome and immune sequencing (dated by TCRdb to about 2020). TCRdb names Illumina HiSeq 4000 as the instrument used. TCR libraries were constructed from about 400 ng RNA using the Immunoverse kit, and molecular barcoded adaptors covering alpha/delta and beta/gamma chains were employed. The raw public data were reprocessed by TCRdb itself: fastp quality trimming at Q25, MiXCR clonotype calling, in-frame beta chains only. Rows merge per CDR3 protein into single entries with the most common DNA and genes. The table for this sample lists roughly 130,000 distinct CDR3 sequences; 10% to 15% of them were counted only once. The leading ten clones occupy around 10% of the sample. The sequenced material came from a population of CD138-negative cells sorted from bone marrow. The cell subset or site label corresponds to: bone marrow mononuclear cells depleted of CD138+ plasma/myeloma cells by negative magnetic selection. The receptors were gathered from a donor aged 40 or older with multiple myeloma.

This clonotype has a count of ten or more. The V call is TRBV5-6, the J call TRBJ1-1; 7 bases map to TRBD1. J gave up 0 bases and V 5 bases, and 7 bases lay outside the gene matches. In germline, CDR1 is SGHDT, CDR2 YYEEEE. CDR3 length: 15 residues. The CDR3 reads CASRMTGILNTEAFF. The DNA of the CDR3 is TGTGCCAGCAGAATGACAGGGATTTTGAACACTGAAGCTTTCTTT. The variable domain in full, with the rest retrieved from reference TRBV5-6 and TRBJ1-1, is DAGVTQSPTHLIKTRGQQVTLRCSPKSGHDTVSWYQQALGQGPQFIFQYYEEEERQRGNFPDRFSGHQFPNYSSELNVNALLLGDSALYLCASRMTGILNTEAFFGQGTRLTVV.

A word on this clonotype: One junction end does not reproduce the germline sequence, and a read error may be involved. This chain connects TRBV20-1 to TRBJ2-1, with 10 bases that match TRBD2. The germline V gene encodes CDR1 DFQATT and CDR2 SNEGSKA (reference sequence). This CDR3 comprises 14 residues. CDR3: CSAILAGAGNEQSF. CDR3 bases: TGCAGTGCTATTCTAGCGGGAGCTGGGAACGAGCAGTCCTTC.

This clonotype was detected a few times. A much bigger clone sits one base away, suggesting this may be a read error. The rearrangement uses TRBV19 and TRBJ2-1; D is perhaps TRBD1 or TRBD2 (5 bases each). V was cut by 4 bases and J by 3 bases, with 10 bases left in between. This CDR3 is 14 amino acids long. Germline V CDR1 and CDR2: LNHDA, SQIVND (reference sequence). CDR3 sequence: CASSNRGSYNEQFF. The CDR3 DNA is TGTGCCAGTAGTAACCGGGGCAGCTACAATGAGCAGTTCTTC.

This clonotype was detected ten times or more. CDR3 sequence: CASSPGLAGDADTQYF. The CDR3 region has the DNA TGTGCCAGCAGCCCAGGACTAGCGGGAGACGCAGATACGCAGTATTTT. The rearrangement joins TRBV11-2 to TRBJ2-3, with 13 nucleotides matching TRBD2. V lost 5 bases and J lost 4; bases outside the gene matches: 6. The CDR3 has 16 residues. Germline V gene data show CDR1 as SGHAT and CDR2 as FQNNGV.

Of note for this clonotype: A much larger clone lies a single base off, so this may be a read error. As DNA, the CDR3 is TGCAGTGCCGTATCGAGTGGGGTCAATGAGCAGTTCTTC. This encodes CSAVSSGVNEQFF. This chain connects TRBV20-1 to TRBJ2-1; D is unresolved. The CDR3 consists of 13 residues. V dropped 6 bases and J dropped 6 bases, with 15 bases sitting between them. CDR1 and CDR2 (germline): DFQATT, SNEGSKA (reference sequence).

As regards this clonotype: This may arise from a read error, as a much more abundant clone is one base away. The chain is built from TRBV5-1 and TRBJ2-2; D unresolved. The V gene's germline CDR1 is SGHRS and CDR2 YFSETQ. There are 15 residues in the CDR3. V was shortened by 3 bases and J by 0 bases, with 9 bases between the two germline ends. The CDR3 region is CASSCLDPNTGELFF. CDR3 nucleotide sequence: TGCGCCAGCAGCTGCTTGGACCCGAACACCGGGGAGCTGTTTTTT.

V and J are TRBV12-3 or TRBV12-4 and TRBJ2-5, with D hard to call. CDR3 length equals 12 residues. Trimming shortened V by 2 bases and J by 5 bases, and 6 bases separated the two germline ends. The CDR3 region has the DNA TGTGCCAGCAGTTTAATCGCGGAGACCCAGTACTTC. Translating gives CASSLIAETQYF.

This clonotype was recorded many times. V is TRBV11-2 and J is TRBJ2-1; D call uncertain. The CDR3 is 15 amino acids. Per the germline V gene, CDR1 is SGHAT and CDR2 is FQNNGV. V was trimmed by 1 base and J by 0 bases, leaving 7 bases between them. The CDR3 sequence is CASSLVVGSYNEQFF. In DNA form, the CDR3 reads TGTGCCAGCAGCTTAGTGGTCGGCTCCTACAATGAGCAGTTCTTC. Together with reference TRBV11-2 and TRBJ2-1, the CDR3 gives the full variable domain: EAGVAQSPRYKIIEKRQSVAFWCNPISGHATLYWYQQILGQGPKLLIQFQNNGVVDDSQLPKDRFSAERLKGVDSTLKIQPAKLEDSAVYLCASSLVVGSYNEQFFGPGTRLTVL.

A remark on this clonotype: A much larger clone is a single base away; this may be a read error. The chain carries TRBV20-1 and TRBJ2-5, with 10 bases that match TRBD2. With 4 bases clipped from V and 9 bases from J, the junction kept 8 bases outside the gene matches. From germline, CDR1 is DFQATT and CDR2 SNEGSKA (reference sequence). The CDR3 is 13 residues long. The CDR3 region is CSAKTSGVESQYF. The CDR3 DNA sequence: TGCAGTGCTAAAACTAGCGGGGTCGAGTCCCAGTACTTC.

In the case of this clonotype: A much larger clone lies a single base off, so this may be a read error. The rearrangement links TRBV6-5 to TRBJ2-5; D gene ambiguous. Matching the DNA end better, TRBJ2-7 makes the J call doubtful. This CDR3 has 14 amino acids. The germline V gene has CDR1 MNHEY and CDR2 SVGAGI. Here the CDR3 DNA reads TGTGCCAGCAGCTTCACCCTTTCCTCCTACGAGCAGTACTTC. Its protein is CASSFTLSSYEQYF.

A remark on this clonotype: This may be a read error: a much more frequent sequence differs by one nucleotide. V is TRBV12-3 or TRBV12-4 and J is TRBJ2-7; D tentatively reads TRBD1 or TRBD2 (5 bases each). Between the trimmed V and J ends, which lost 4 bases and 4 bases, there was a span of 20 bases. This CDR3 is 16 amino acids long. The CDR3 sequence: CASSSNLGAEGYEQYF. The CDR3 bases are TGTGCCAGCAGTTCGAACCTCGGGGCCGAGGGTTACGAGCAGTACTTC.

Many counts were recorded for this clonotype. The V gene is TRBV5-1, the J gene TRBJ2-1; TRBD1 is a possible D gene (6 bases). The CDR3 has 17 residues. Germline loops: CDR1 SGHRS, CDR2 YFSETQ. The V end was cut by 3 bases, the J end by 0 bases, with 16 bases between. CDR3 residues: CASSSLPGTTSYNEQFF. The CDR3 DNA is TGCGCCAGCAGCTCCCTCCCCGGGACAACCTCCTACAATGAGCAGTTCTTC.

Regarding this clonotype: A read error is possible here, since a much larger clone lies one base away. The rearrangement joins TRBV20-1 to TRBJ1-5, with 7 positions matching TRBD1. Losses at the gene ends were 6 bases for V and 7 bases for J; bases not matched to a gene: 9. From germline, CDR1 is DFQATT and CDR2 SNEGSKA (reference sequence). The CDR3 runs to 13 residues. The CDR3: CSASRQGGQPQHF. CDR3 in DNA: TGCAGTGCCTCTAGACAGGGCGGCCAGCCCCAGCATTTT.

At least ten counts were recorded for this clonotype. The chain combines TRBV20-1 with TRBJ2-5; TRBD2 matches 7 bases. The CDR3 is 12 amino acids. Germline loops: CDR1 DFQATT, CDR2 SNEGSKA (reference sequence). V shed 5 bases, J shed 4 bases, and the junction held 4 bases outside the gene matches. CDR3 region: CSAGPSGETQYF. Here the CDR3 DNA reads TGCAGTGCTGGGCCTAGCGGAGAGACCCAGTACTTC.

This clonotype was seen a handful of times. A much larger clonotype is one base distant, so this may be a read error. This chain uses TRBV20-1 with TRBJ1-1; 7 bases agree with TRBD1. Germline loops: CDR1 DFQATT, CDR2 SNEGSKA (reference sequence). This CDR3 contains 15 residues. This CDR3 reads CSARDFSRGNTEASF. CDR3 nucleotides: TGCAGTGCTAGAGATTTTTCCAGGGGGAACACTGAAGCTTCCTTT.

This clonotype showed up many times. The rearrangement uses TRBV7-9 and TRBJ1-1; no firm D call. CDR3 length equals 13 residues. Germline V gene data show CDR1 as SEHNR and CDR2 as FQNEAQ (reference sequence). Trimming removed 1 base at V and 4 bases at J, with 7 bases between. The CDR3 spells CASSLDSITEAFF. The CDR3 DNA reads as TGTGCCAGCAGCTTAGACAGCATCACTGAAGCTTTCTTT.

On this clonotype itself: Possible read error: a much larger clone is one base away. The chain uses TRBV28 and TRBJ1-2; TRBD1 is a possible D gene (5 bases). This CDR3 is built from 15 residues. Germline V gene sequence: CDR1 MDHEN, CDR2 SYDVKM. V was cut by 6 bases and J by 7 bases, with 21 bases left in between. This CDR3 reads CASSSVGKGWRGYTF. CDR3 DNA sequence: TGTGCCAGCAGCTCCGTCGGTAAGGGGTGGCGTGGCTACACCTTC.

This clonotype was recorded a few times. This sequence joins TRBV6-5 and TRBJ2-5, with D possibly being TRBD1 or TRBD2 (5 bases each). The ends were cut back, 4 bases at V and 4 bases at J, with 19 bases in the middle. The CDR3 has 16 amino acids. CDR1 MNHEY and CDR2 SVGAGI come from the germline V gene. The CDR3 sequence is CASSSYGTTGRETQYF. The CDR3 DNA follows: TGTGCCAGCAGTTCCTACGGGACGACGGGGCGAGAGACCCAGTACTTC.

The sample holds many counts of this clonotype. A junction end diverges from the germline sequence, so it may reflect a read error. The rearrangement uses TRBV29-1 and TRBJ2-1; 9 nucleotides align to TRBD2. CDR3 length: 16 amino acids. In germline, CDR1 is SQVTM, CDR2 ANQGSEA. CDR3 nucleotides: TGCAGCGCTGAACGACCGGGACTAGCATCATACAATGAGCAGTTCTTC. Its translation: CSAERPGLASYNEQFF.

For this clonotype: A much bigger clone sits one base away, suggesting this may be a read error. V and J are TRBV19 and TRBJ1-5; D uncertain. The V end lost 10 bases, the J end lost 1 base, and 11 bases lay between the germline ends. Per the germline V gene, CDR1 is LNHDA and CDR2 is SQIVND (reference sequence). This CDR3 has 13 amino acids. The CDR3 DNA reads as TGTGCCATTACCGACGGCAGCAATCAGCCCCAGCATTTT. Translated, it gives CAITDGSNQPQHF.

In the case of this clonotype: A much larger clonotype is one base distant, so this may be a read error. In nucleotides, the CDR3 is TGCGGCAGCAGCTTGGACCGGATCTCCTACGAGCAGTACTTC. Translating it yields CGSSLDRISYEQYF. The rearrangement joins TRBV5-1 to TRBJ2-7, with D unclear. This CDR3 is built from 14 residues. CDR1 is SGHRS and CDR2 is YFSETQ in the germline V gene.